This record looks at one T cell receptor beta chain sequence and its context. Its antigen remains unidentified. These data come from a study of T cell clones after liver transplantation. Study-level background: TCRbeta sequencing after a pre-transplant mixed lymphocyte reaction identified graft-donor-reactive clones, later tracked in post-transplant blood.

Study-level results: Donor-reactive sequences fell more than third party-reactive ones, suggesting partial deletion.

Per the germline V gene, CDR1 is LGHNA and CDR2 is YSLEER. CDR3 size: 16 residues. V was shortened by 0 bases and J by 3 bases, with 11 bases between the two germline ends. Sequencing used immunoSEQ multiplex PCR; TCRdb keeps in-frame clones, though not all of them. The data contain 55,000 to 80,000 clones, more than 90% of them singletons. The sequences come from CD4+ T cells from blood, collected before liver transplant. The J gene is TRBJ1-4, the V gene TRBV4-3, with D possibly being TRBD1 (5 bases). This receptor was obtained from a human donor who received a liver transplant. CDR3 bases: TGCGCCAGCAGCCAAGATATAGGGGTGTCTAATGAAAAACTGTTTTTT. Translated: CASSQDIGVSNEKLFF.